A single sample is the source of the 11 T cell receptor beta chains below, sequenced in a study of T cell clonality in common variable immunodeficiency. Libraries were prepared by immunoSEQ multiplex PCR; TCRdb keeps only in-frame clonotypes and omits some of them. The sample gives 50,000 or so clones, none seen only once, and the top ten clones hold 5% to 6.5%. Sample: peripheral blood mononuclear cells. All receptors derive from a person aged 18 to 70 in good health.

This clone has only a few counts. The CDR3 goes on 3 residues after the read ends, and that part is filled in from the germline J gene. The chain couples TRBV19 to TRBJ2-5; the match to TRBD2 covers 10 bases. The CDR3 covers 16 residues. Losses at the gene ends were 5 bases for V and 2 bases for J; bases not matched to a gene: 8. In germline, CDR1 is LNHDA, CDR2 SQIVND (reference sequence). Partial CDR3 DNA: TGTGCCAGTAGTGACCAACTAGCGGGGAGGCAAGAGACC. Translated, it gives CASSDQLAGRQET. From start to end, the CDR3 is CASSDQLAGRQETQYF.

The table lists this clone with many counts. The read falls 3 residues short of the CDR3 end, and the missing part is taken from the germline J gene. The chain recombines TRBV30 with TRBJ2-7; maybe TRBD2 (5 bases). V was shortened by 4 bases and J by 0 bases, with 19 bases between the two germline ends. The CDR3 extends over 16 amino acids. Germline V CDR1 and CDR2: GTSNPN, SVGIG (reference sequence). The CDR3 protein is CAWTPRAAASSYEQYF. Partial CDR3 DNA: TGTGCCTGGACCCCCCGAGCGGCAGCTTCCTCCTACGAG.

Ten or more counts support this clone. The read gets to within 3 residues of the CDR3 end, and the germline J gene fills in the rest. The chain is built from TRBV29-1 and TRBJ2-3, with 11 bases fitting TRBD2. Germline V gene data show CDR1 as SQVTM and CDR2 as ANQGSEA. V dropped 6 bases and J dropped 2; count of bases not matched to a gene: 7. The CDR3 totals 15 residues. CDR3 bases read: TGCAGCGTCTATCAACTAGCGGGGGACACAGATACG. It translates to CSVYQLAGDTDT. The entire CDR3 protein is CSVYQLAGDTDTQYF.

This clone was counted ten times or more. The CDR3 goes on 3 residues after the read ends, and that part is filled in from the germline J gene. The genes are TRBV6-2 or TRBV6-3 and TRBJ2-4; unclear D gene. V was cut by 0 bases and J by 8 bases, with 20 bases left in between. CDR1 is MNHEY, CDR2 SVGEGT, per germline. The CDR3 consists of 17 residues. The CDR3 region is CASSYSVIVGSEYIQYF. The sequenced part of the CDR3 DNA is TGTGCCAGCAGTTACTCGGTCATTGTGGGCTCAGAATACATT.

This clone has ten or more counts. The missing CDR3 end, 3 residues past where the read stops, is filled in from the germline J gene. V usage is TRBV12-3 or TRBV12-4 and J usage is TRBJ2-3; D not certain. V shed 0 bases and J shed 0 bases, with 4 bases lying between them. The CDR3 totals 14 residues. CDR3 bases read: TGTGCCAGCAGTTTAGCCTCTAGCACAGATACG. Translated, it gives CASSLASSTDT. The entire CDR3 is CASSLASSTDTQYF.

This clone was observed many times. A far larger clone is only one base removed, so a read error is likely. The observed sequence ends 3 residues before the CDR3 terminus, with the missing tail filled in from the germline J gene. The chain has TRBV20-1 and TRBJ2-7; 9 bases fit TRBD2. V dropped 4 bases and J dropped 2; count of bases not matched to a gene: 15. CDR3 length equals 17 residues. Germline V gene lookup returns CDR1 DFQATT and CDR2 SNEGSKA (reference sequence). The CDR3 region is CSATDNERSGGTYEQYF. Incomplete CDR3 DNA: TGCAGTGCTACAGATAACGAGCGGAGCGGGGGGACCTACGAG.

This clone was detected ten times or more. The read ends 3 residues early relative to the CDR3; the germline J gene fills the gap. V and J are TRBV12-3 or TRBV12-4 and TRBJ1-5; 9 bases are a match to TRBD1. The V segment lost 6 bases and the J segment 6 bases; nucleotides outside the gene matches: 9. The length of the CDR3 is 15 residues. The DNA read from the CDR3 is TGTGCCAGCAGAGAGGGACAGGGCAGAAGTCAGCCC. It encodes CASREGQGRSQP. Given in full, the CDR3 is CASREGQGRSQPQHF.

This clone showed up many times. The CDR3 sequence: CASSYTGSTDTQYF. The sequenced CDR3 bases are TGTGCCAGCAGTTACACGGGGAGCACAGATACG. This chain joins TRBV6-2 or TRBV6-3 and TRBJ2-3; D perhaps matches TRBD2 (5 bases). The read terminates 3 residues ahead of where the CDR3 ends, so the germline J gene completes it. Germline CDR1 MNHEY, CDR2 SVGEGT. Trimming left V 2 bases short and J 0 bases short, with 6 bases between. The CDR3 totals 14 residues.

In this sample, this clone turned up many times. The DNA ends 3 residues before the CDR3 does, and the rest of the CDR3 is filled in from the germline J gene. The chain uses TRBV20-1 and TRBJ1-2; 7 positions agree with TRBD1. The CDR3 spans 12 residues. V was clipped by 7 bases and J by 6 bases; unmatched bases: 8. Germline values: CDR1 DFQATT, CDR2 SNEGSKA (reference sequence). The CDR3 sequence is CSVSTGLDGYTF. Incomplete CDR3 DNA: TGCAGTGTTTCGACAGGGTTGGATGGC.

This clone was found many times. Coverage ceases 3 residues before the CDR3 finishes, and the germline J gene fills in the end. The gene calls are TRBV6-1 and TRBJ1-2, with TRBD1 matching over 10 bases. The CDR3 is made up of 14 amino acids. Germline CDR1 and CDR2: MNHNS and SASEGT. The trim removed 1 base at V and 5 bases at J, leaving 1 base unmatched. The CDR3 loop is CASSEEDRGYGYTF. Partial CDR3 DNA: TGTGCCAGCAGTGAAGAGGACAGGGGGTATGGC.

In its sample, this clone was seen many times. The read ends 3 residues early relative to the CDR3; the germline J gene fills the gap. V and J are TRBV6-1 and TRBJ1-6, with D hard to call. Trimming removed 2 bases at V and 6 bases at J, with 11 bases between. Germline V CDR1 and CDR2: MNHNS, SASEGT. The CDR3 runs 15 residues. CDR3 residues: CASSESLRGNSPLHF. The sequenced part of the CDR3 DNA is TGTGCCAGCAGTGAATCACTTCGGGGTAATTCACCC.